A single sample is the source of the 12 T cell receptor beta chains below, sequenced in a study of chemoradiotherapy in HPV16-positive cancers. TCRdb keeps only in-frame clones here, not all; method: immunoSEQ multiplex PCR. The table has around 15,000 clones, roughly 88% seen once. The sample here was blood, taken from a patient who underwent chemoradiotherapy. These receptors came from a human donor with HPV-associated anogenital cancer.

The J gene is TRBJ2-4, the V gene TRBV19; D call uncertain. Germline-derived CDR1 and CDR2 are LNHDA and SQIVND (reference sequence). The V gene lost 0 bases and the J gene lost 6 bases, with 6 bases spanning the gap. The CDR3 consists of 13 residues. CDR3: CASSIDPGNIQYF. The CDR3 nucleotides read TGTGCCAGTAGTATAGATCCGGGAAACATTCAGTACTTC.

The chain employs TRBV7-6 and TRBJ2-3; 7 nucleotides match TRBD2. Germline V lookup: CDR1 SGHVS, CDR2 FNYEAQ. J gave up 4 bases and V 5 bases, and 9 bases lay outside the gene matches. CDR3 length equals 15 residues. The CDR3 loop reads CASSDGAGVSDTQYF. The CDR3, as DNA: TGTGCCAGCAGCGACGGGGCGGGGGTCTCAGATACGCAGTATTTT.

This sequence joins TRBV5-1 and TRBJ2-3, with D maybe TRBD1 (6 bases). CDR3 length equals 17 residues. The V gene lost 2 bases and the J gene lost 3 bases, with 19 bases spanning the gap. Looked up from germline, CDR1 is SGHRS and CDR2 is YFSETQ. This chain's CDR3 is CASSLLPAGEGTDTQYF. The CDR3 coding sequence is TGCGCCAGCAGCTTATTACCCGCAGGGGAAGGGACAGATACGCAGTATTTT.

J is TRBJ2-1 and V is TRBV12-5; D is perhaps TRBD2 (6 bases). V was pared by 6 bases and J by 11 bases, with 11 bases between. Per germline, CDR1 LGHNT and CDR2 FRNRAP. This CDR3 contains 11 residues. CDR3 sequence (DNA): TGTGCTAGTGGGATGGGACTGAAGCAGTTCTTC. Protein: CASGMGLKQFF.

This sequence joins TRBV2 and TRBJ2-2, with D unclear. The V end lost 1 base, the J end lost 9 bases, and 9 bases lay between the germline ends. Germline V gene sequence: CDR1 SNHLY, CDR2 FYNNEI. The CDR3 has 13 amino acids. This CDR3 is CASSEGSPRELFF. DNA for the CDR3: TGTGCCAGCAGTGAAGGTTCTCCGCGGGAGCTGTTTTTT. The full variable domain, completed using reference TRBV2 and TRBJ2-2, is EPEVTQTPSHQVTQMGQEVILRCVPISNHLYFYWYRQILGQKVEFLVSFYNNEISEKSEIFDDQFSVERPDGSNFTLKIRSTKLEDSAMYFCASSEGSPRELFFGEGSRLTVL.

The rearrangement joins TRBV27 to TRBJ2-1; TRBD1 or TRBD2 may be the D gene (6 bases each). The germline V gene encodes CDR1 MNHEY and CDR2 SMNVEV (reference sequence). Trimming removed 4 bases from V and 5 bases from J, with 9 bases in between. This CDR3 is built from 13 residues. The CDR3 DNA reads TGTGCCAGCAGTTGGGGGGCGGACAATGAGCAGTTCTTC. Protein product: CASSWGADNEQFF.

This chain joins TRBV6-5 and TRBJ1-1, with D unclear. With 8 bases removed from V and 5 bases from J, the gap between germline ends came to 9 bases. The CDR3 spans 11 residues. Looked up from germline, CDR1 is MNHEY and CDR2 is SVGAGI. The CDR3 is CASAARTEAFF. The CDR3 bases are TGTGCCAGCGCCGCTAGGACTGAAGCTTTCTTT.

The gene calls are TRBV11-2 and TRBJ2-1, with a tentative D call TRBD1 (6 bases). The germline gives CDR1 SGHAT, CDR2 FQNNGV. The CDR3 extends over 15 amino acids. The V gene lost 4 bases and the J gene lost 6 bases, with 16 bases spanning the gap. CDR3 coding DNA: TGTGCCAGCAGCTCTCTGACAGGCATAGGCAATGAGCAGTTCTTC. It specifies CASSSLTGIGNEQFF.

V and J are TRBV18 and TRBJ2-6, with D unclear. In germline, CDR1 is KGHSH, CDR2 LQKENI. The CDR3 spans 15 residues. Trimming shortened V by 0 bases and J by 0 bases, and 3 bases separated the two germline ends. The CDR3 DNA follows: TGTGCCAGCTCACCACCCCGCTCTGGGGCCAACGTCCTGACTTTC. Translated: CASSPPRSGANVLTF.

V and J are TRBV2 and TRBJ1-4, with D unclear. The germline V and J ends were trimmed by 7 bases and 8 bases, with 20 bases remaining between them. Germline CDR1 is SNHLY and CDR2 is FYNNEI. CDR3 length: 15 amino acids. This CDR3 reads CASNGLDKGSEKLFF. CDR3 coding DNA: TGTGCCAGCAACGGGCTCGACAAGGGATCAGAAAAACTGTTTTTT.

The chain links TRBV18 to TRBJ1-2, with a weak D call TRBD1 (5 bases). The CDR3 runs 15 residues. Germline V gene lookup returns CDR1 KGHSH and CDR2 LQKENI. V dropped 3 bases and J dropped 7 bases, with 18 bases sitting between them. CDR3 region: CASSPLGLGPLGYTF. The CDR3 DNA follows: TGTGCCAGCTCACCCCTAGGACTGGGGCCCCTTGGCTACACCTTC. Full variable domain (rest looked up from reference TRBV18 and TRBJ1-2): NAGVMQNPRHLVRRRGQEARLRCSPMKGHSHVYWYRQLPEEGLKFMVYLQKENIIDESGMPKERFSAEFPKEGPSILRIQQVVRGDSAAYFCASSPLGLGPLGYTFGSGTRLTVV.

The V call is TRBV6-5, the J call TRBJ1-2; no firm D call. Trimming pared 9 bases from V and 4 bases from J, leaving 12 bases between. This CDR3 is built from 12 residues. Germline loops: CDR1 MNHEY, CDR2 SVGAGI. The CDR3 DNA reads as TGTGCCAGTGGAACAGAACCCTATGGCTACACCTTC. Encoded protein: CASGTEPYGYTF.